These 15 T cell receptor beta chains were sequenced from one sample in a study of CXCR3-negative and CXCR3-positive naive CD8 T cells. Libraries of TRB cDNA were made by 5' RACE and carried UMIs. TCRdb reprocessed the 5' RACE reads, keeping one entry per CDR3 protein, no DNA. This sample's clone table lists more than 65,000 distinct CDR3 sequences. Input material: naive CXCR3- CD8+ T cells from blood. Specified subset: CD45RO-CCR7+CD27+CD95- naive CD8+ T cells lacking CXCR3 (TNR3-). Receptor source: a human donor in good health. Some clones in this sample may be carry-over from other donors' samples.

This rearrangement joins TRBV28 to TRBJ1-2. Germline-derived CDR1 and CDR2 are MDHEN and SYDVKM. The length of the CDR3 is 13 residues. The CDR3 sequence: CASSPLAGWGYTF.

This chain connects TRBV20-1 to TRBJ1-3. This CDR3 is 16 amino acids long. CDR1 DFQATT and CDR2 SNEGSKA come from the germline V gene (reference sequence). The CDR3 sequence: CSARDRNGDSGNTIYF.

The chain joins TRBV20-1 to TRBJ2-7; absent DNA, TCRdb's TRBD2 call cannot be checked. The CDR3 has 13 amino acids. CDR1 and CDR2 (germline): DFQATT, SNEGSKA (reference sequence). Here the CDR3 reads CSARMSGSGEQYF.

The V and J genes are TRBV27 and TRBJ2-1; TCRdb's D call, TRBD1, is unchecked because there is no DNA. The CDR3 is 13 residues long. Looked up from germline, CDR1 is MNHEY and CDR2 is SMNVEV (reference sequence). The CDR3 region is CASSWSIATGQFF.

The CDR3 loop is CSVGAQSSYEQYF. V gene TRBV29-1 combines with J gene TRBJ2-7. Looked up from germline, CDR1 is SQVTM and CDR2 is ANQGSEA. The CDR3 consists of 13 residues.

The chain is built from TRBV12-3 or TRBV12-4 and TRBJ2-7. The CDR3 runs to 13 residues. The CDR3 region is CASSPTNSYEQYF.

V usage is TRBV27 and J usage is TRBJ2-7; the D call from TCRdb, TRBD1, cannot be confirmed without DNA. Germline values: CDR1 MNHEY, CDR2 SMNVEV (reference sequence). This CDR3 comprises 16 residues. The CDR3 reads CASSLQGVETSYEQYF.

The V gene is TRBV7-8, the J gene TRBJ2-5; the TCRdb D gene call, TRBD2, has no DNA to confirm it. The CDR3 runs to 14 residues. Germline CDR1 SGHVS, CDR2 FQNEAQ. CDR3 sequence reads: CASSPAAGQETQYF.

The V and J genes are TRBV7-9 and TRBJ1-2. In germline, CDR1 is SEHNR, CDR2 FQNEAQ (reference sequence). This CDR3 spans 14 amino acids. The CDR3 loop reads CASSFPAGGYGYTF.

The chain carries TRBV4-3 and TRBJ2-1; absent DNA, TCRdb's TRBD2 call cannot be checked. Germline CDR1 and CDR2: LGHNA and YSLEER. The CDR3 totals 15 residues. The CDR3 loop is CASSQNLGAYNEQFF.

This clonotype registers medium-sized by frequency. The chain links TRBV7-3 to TRBJ1-1. Germline values: CDR1 SGHTA, CDR2 FQGTGA. CDR3 length: 15 residues. The CDR3: CASSFLRRGATEAFF.

V and J are TRBV7-6 and TRBJ2-3; TCRdb proposes TRBD1, but this gene call is untestable without DNA. Germline CDR1 is SGHVS and CDR2 is FNYEAQ. The length of the CDR3 is 16 residues. The CDR3: CASSLDAGQGTDTQYF.

This sequence joins TRBV5-1 and TRBJ1-4; TCRdb's D call of TRBD1 is untestable without DNA. Per germline, CDR1 SGHRS and CDR2 YFSETQ. The CDR3 extends over 15 amino acids. CDR3 amino acids: CASSGGTDFNEKLFF.

This chain links TRBV9 with TRBJ2-7; TCRdb proposes TRBD2, but this gene call is untestable without DNA. Germline CDR1 SGDLS, CDR2 YYNGEE. The CDR3 runs to 15 residues. CDR3 sequence: CASSPLRATRDEQYF.

This rearrangement joins TRBV3-1 to TRBJ2-5; the TRBD1 assignment by TCRdb is unverifiable without DNA. Germline V lookup: CDR1 LGHDT, CDR2 YNNKEL (reference sequence). This CDR3 has 14 residues. CDR3 loop: CASSQDLRGETQYF.